This T cell receptor (beta chain) was profiled in a study of blood T cells in healthy people across ages. Germline values: CDR1 DFQATT, CDR2 SNEGSKA (reference sequence). Trimming took off 4 bases at V and 0 bases at J, with 22 bases between the two ends. CDR3 length: 18 residues. The use of a sample-barcoded 5' primer and a J-beta primer mix characterized a second PCR of 7 to 11 cycles. TCRdb recomputed calls from the 5' RACE reads with MiXCR, one row per CDR3 protein. The table has hundreds of thousands of distinct CDR3 sequences, roughly 44% seen once. Only a few counts were recorded for this clonotype.

The rearrangement uses TRBV20-1 and TRBJ2-1; D uncertain. The clonotype was recovered from a man aged 55 to 70 in good health. The material sequenced was blood. CDR3 DNA: TGCAGTGCTATTAGGCTTCCTAAAAGGTTGAGCTCCTACAATGAGCAGTTCTTC. This translates into CSAIRLPKRLSSYNEQFF.